This entry lists 28 T cell receptor beta chains sequenced from one sample in a study of blood T cell repertoires in COVID-19. Assay: immunoSEQ multiplex PCR; the TCRdb copy retains only in-frame clones and omits some. Seen here are some 86,000 clones, 70% to 90% observed once, and the top ten hold about 14%. Sequenced sample: peripheral blood. All receptors derive from a woman in her 70s with acute or convalescent COVID-19.

In nucleotides, the CDR3 is TGTGCCAGCAGCTGGAGCGGGAGCACAGATACGCAGTATTTT. It translates to CASSWSGSTDTQYF. The rearrangement uses TRBV11-3 and TRBJ2-3, with D perhaps TRBD2 (6 bases). With 4 bases removed from V and 0 bases from J, the gap between germline ends came to 8 bases. CDR3 length equals 14 residues. Germline CDR1 reads SGHNT; CDR2 reads YENEEA.

The genes are TRBV16 and TRBJ2-7; D remains unclear. Germline-derived CDR1 and CDR2 are KGHSY and FQNENV. This CDR3 is built from 13 residues. Between the trimmed V and J ends, which lost 0 bases and 4 bases, there was a span of 7 bases. The CDR3 DNA reads as TGTGCCAGCAGCCAATCGAGATTATACGAGCAGTACGTC. Its translation is CASSQSRLYEQYV.

The chain links TRBV21-1 to TRBJ2-2; the table names TRBD2, a call not compared with the DNA. TRBV21-1 is tagged as a pseudogene. This CDR3 is 17 amino acids long. DNA of the CDR3: TGTGCCAGCAGGCCCCACTTGGCCAGGAGGTTAACCGGGGAGCTGTTTTTT. Protein: CASRPHLARRLTGELFF.

The chain recombines TRBV9 with TRBJ2-2, with D maybe TRBD1 (6 bases). The germline V gene has CDR1 SGDLS and CDR2 YYNGEE. There are 15 residues in the CDR3. Deletions cut 4 bases from V and 5 bases from J, with 15 bases between. The CDR3 region is CASSPRLQGTGELFF. The CDR3, as DNA: TGTGCCAGCAGCCCGAGGTTACAGGGAACCGGGGAGCTGTTTTTT.

The V gene is TRBV6-5, the J gene TRBJ1-4; 7 bases match TRBD1. Germline V gene lookup returns CDR1 MNHEY and CDR2 SVGAGI. Trimming took 6 bases from V and 12 from J; bases not matched to a gene: 16. The CDR3 has 15 residues. The CDR3 DNA is TGTGCCAGCAGACGCCGGGACAGCCCACCGGGGGAACTGTTTTTT. Residues: CASRRRDSPPGELFF.

The V gene is TRBV5-4, the J gene TRBJ2-1; 7 bases are shared with TRBD2. CDR1 and CDR2 (germline): SGHNT, YYREEE (reference sequence). The V segment lost 0 bases and the J segment 10 bases; nucleotides outside the gene matches: 7. The CDR3 runs 14 residues. Here the CDR3 reads CASSLVGGVEEQFF. CDR3 bases: TGTGCCAGCAGCTTGGTGGGAGGGGTAGAGGAGCAGTTCTTC.

The V and J genes are TRBV18 and TRBJ1-6; D unresolved. CDR1 is KGHSH and CDR2 is LQKENI in the germline V gene. There are 15 residues in the CDR3. V lost 3 bases and J 7 bases, leaving 13 bases between the germline ends. In DNA, the CDR3 is TGTGCCAGCTCACCTCCCCGGGTGAGCAATTCACCCCTCCACTTT. The encoded protein is CASSPPRVSNSPLHF.

This clone was counted once. The chain recombines TRBV29-1 with TRBJ2-5; 10 positions agree with TRBD1. Trimming cost V 3 bases and J 5 bases; bases outside gene matches: 6. Germline CDR1 SQVTM, CDR2 ANQGSEA. The CDR3 is 14 residues long. CDR3 in amino acids: CSVDGQGVSETQYF. The CDR3 region has the DNA TGCAGCGTTGACGGACAGGGGGTGTCGGAGACCCAGTACTTC.

This sequence joins TRBV6-6 and TRBJ2-3, with TRBD1 identical over 7 bases. Trimming took 5 bases from V and 0 from J; bases not matched to a gene: 8. Germline V gene data show CDR1 as MNHNY and CDR2 as SVGAGI (reference sequence). CDR3 length: 16 residues. In DNA, the CDR3 is TGTGCCAGCAGTCGACGGGACAGTTCTAGCACAGATACGCAGTATTTT. Its translation is CASSRRDSSSTDTQYF.

The chain employs TRBV5-1 and TRBJ2-2; 9 bases map to TRBD1. J gave up 6 bases and V 4 bases, and 7 bases lay outside the gene matches. This CDR3 has 15 amino acids. CDR1 is SGHRS, CDR2 YFSETQ, per germline. CDR3 in DNA: TGCGCCAGCAGCCCAACAGGGGGCGCGGCCGGGGAGCTGTTTTTT. Amino acid sequence: CASSPTGGAAGELFF.

The J gene is TRBJ1-3, the V gene TRBV29-1, with D possibly matching TRBD1 (6 bases). V was trimmed by 0 bases and J by 3 bases, leaving 9 bases between them. CDR1 is SQVTM, CDR2 ANQGSEA, per germline. This CDR3 has 14 amino acids. CDR3 loop: CSVEERTVGNTIYF. The CDR3 nucleotides are TGCAGCGTTGAAGAACGGACAGTTGGAAACACCATATATTTT.

The rearrangement joins TRBV10-3 to TRBJ1-1; D gene unclear. Germline loops: CDR1 ENHRY, CDR2 SYGVKD. This CDR3 is 13 amino acids long. Trimming removed 6 bases at V and 1 base at J, with 9 bases between. The CDR3 bases are TGTGCCATCAGAGGACTGACGAACACTGAAGCTTTCTTT. Amino acids: CAIRGLTNTEAFF.

This clone occurred a few times. The chain employs TRBV27 and TRBJ2-3; 8 bases agree with TRBD2. After removal of 3 bases from V and 3 bases from J, the junction contained 2 bases not matched to a gene. CDR3 length: 14 residues. CDR1 is MNHEY, CDR2 SMNVEV, per germline (reference sequence). The CDR3 reads CASSLGLETDTQYF. In DNA form, the CDR3 reads TGTGCCAGCAGTTTGGGACTAGAAACAGATACGCAGTATTTT.

The chain links TRBV3-1 (or the pseudogene TRBV3-2) to TRBJ2-3; D is unresolved. CDR3 length: 12 residues. Trimming cost V 1 base and J 6 bases, with 5 bases left between them. Germline V gives CDR1 LGHDT, CDR2 YNNKEL (reference sequence). CDR3 in DNA: TGTGCCAGCAGCCAAGTGCGGGATACGCAGTATTTT. Protein: CASSQVRDTQYF.

The chain recombines TRBV19 with TRBJ1-3, with D uncertain. The length of the CDR3 is 14 residues. Germline V gives CDR1 LNHDA, CDR2 SQIVND (reference sequence). Trimming removed 5 bases at V and 4 bases at J, with 12 bases between. The CDR3 nucleotides read TGTGCCAGTAGTCTCAGGAGAGGGGGAAACACCATATATTTT. Translating it yields CASSLRRGGNTIYF.

The chain links TRBV6-6 to TRBJ1-1; D not resolved. The CDR3 consists of 12 residues. Trimming removed 8 bases at V and 3 bases at J, with 10 bases between. Germline V gene sequence: CDR1 MNHNY, CDR2 SVGAGI (reference sequence). CDR3: CASSEGYTEAFF. The CDR3 DNA reads TGTGCCAGCTCAGAGGGATACACTGAAGCTTTCTTT.

The V gene is TRBV28, the J gene TRBJ1-3; D not resolved. Per the germline V gene, CDR1 is MDHEN and CDR2 is SYDVKM. This CDR3 region has 15 residues. Trimming left V 6 bases short and J 0 bases short, with 12 bases between. CDR3 loop: CASSQNRVSGNTIYF. The CDR3, as DNA: TGTGCCAGCAGCCAAAACCGGGTCTCTGGAAACACCATATATTTT.

The CDR3 loop reads CASNLAGTIFGTEAFF. CDR3 nucleotides: TGTGCCAGCAACCTTGCCGGGACAATATTCGGCACTGAAGCTTTCTTT. The rearrangement links TRBV2 to TRBJ1-1, with D possibly TRBD1 on 6 matching bases. Germline V gene lookup returns CDR1 SNHLY and CDR2 FYNNEI. CDR3 size: 16 residues. V dropped 7 bases and J dropped 4 bases, with 22 bases sitting between them.

The genes are TRBV11-2 and TRBJ1-1; 7 bases agree with TRBD1. Germline V gene lookup returns CDR1 SGHAT and CDR2 FQNNGV. The CDR3 is made up of 15 amino acids. The V segment lost 7 bases and the J segment 6 bases; nucleotides outside the gene matches: 14. For the CDR3, the DNA is TGTGCCAGCAACCAATTACAGGGGATGGCGGCTGAAGCTTTCTTT. Amino acid sequence: CASNQLQGMAAEAFF.

V and J are TRBV29-1 and TRBJ2-2; a possible D gene is TRBD1 (6 bases). CDR3 length: 15 residues. The V gene lost 1 base and the J gene lost 1 base, with 10 bases spanning the gap. Germline CDR1 reads SQVTM; CDR2 reads ANQGSEA. The DNA for the CDR3 is TGCAGCGTTGAAGCCGTGGACAGGAACACCGGGGAGCTGTTTTTT. This codes for CSVEAVDRNTGELFF.

J is TRBJ1-2 and V is TRBV28; the D gene is possibly TRBD1 (5 bases). This CDR3 has 16 amino acids. Germline CDR1 is MDHEN and CDR2 is SYDVKM. The V and J ends lost 3 bases and 5 bases respectively, with 19 bases between them. CDR3 region: CASSFTGPRHVYGYTF. As DNA, the CDR3 is TGTGCCAGCAGTTTCACAGGCCCACGACATGTATATGGCTACACCTTC.

The J gene is TRBJ2-7, the V gene TRBV18; D possibly corresponds to TRBD1 (7 bases). The length of the CDR3 is 19 residues. Germline V gene sequence: CDR1 KGHSH, CDR2 LQKENI. The V gene lost 0 bases and the J gene lost 4 bases, with 25 bases spanning the gap. CDR3 loop: CASSPPYFFRQGGIYEQYV. The CDR3 DNA reads as TGTGCCAGCTCACCACCGTACTTTTTCAGACAGGGCGGGATTTACGAGCAGTACGTC.

This rearrangement joins TRBV28 to TRBJ1-5; weak D call: TRBD1 (5 bases). From germline, CDR1 is MDHEN and CDR2 SYDVKM. Trimming pared 4 bases from V and 3 bases from J, leaving 7 bases between. This CDR3 has 13 residues. The CDR3 here is CASSYRTNQPQHF. CDR3 nucleotide sequence: TGTGCCAGCAGTTACAGGACCAATCAGCCCCAGCATTTT.

The chain combines TRBV4-3 with TRBJ1-1; no firm D call. Germline values: CDR1 LGHNA, CDR2 YSLEER. V gave up 0 bases and J gave up 11 bases, with 13 bases separating them. The CDR3 sequence is 13 residues long. The CDR3 loop is CASSQELRDSAFF. CDR3 sequence (DNA): TGCGCCAGCAGCCAAGAGCTGAGGGATTCGGCTTTCTTT.

This chain uses TRBV14 with TRBJ1-1; maybe TRBD1 (6 bases). Trimming left V 1 base short and J 1 base short, with 22 bases between. This CDR3 region has 19 residues. Germline V gene data show CDR1 as SGHDN and CDR2 as FVKESK. CDR3 in amino acids: CASSQVIQGVWGTNTEAFF. CDR3 coding DNA: TGTGCCAGCAGCCAAGTTATACAGGGCGTTTGGGGAACGAACACTGAAGCTTTCTTT.

J is TRBJ2-2 and V is TRBV19; D is ambiguous. V was pared by 3 bases and J by 0 bases, with 14 bases between. Germline V lookup: CDR1 LNHDA, CDR2 SQIVND (reference sequence). The CDR3 contains 17 residues. The CDR3 protein is CASSMPGSPANTGELFF. CDR3 sequence (DNA): TGTGCCAGTAGTATGCCAGGTTCCCCCGCGAACACCGGGGAGCTGTTTTTT.

The chain uses TRBV3-1 (or the pseudogene TRBV3-2) and TRBJ1-1; 7 bases are shared with TRBD1. Germline V CDR1 and CDR2: LGHDT, YNNKEL (reference sequence). This CDR3 contains 14 residues. The V gene end was trimmed by 4 bases and the J gene end by 8 bases; junction bases not matched to a gene: 10. In nucleotides, the CDR3 is TGTGCCAGCAGCCCCCCTGAAGGGACAGCCGAAGCTTTCTTT. It translates to CASSPPEGTAEAFF.

The chain carries TRBV6-2 or TRBV6-3 and TRBJ2-5, with 8 positions matching TRBD2. The ends lost 5 bases at V and 5 bases at J; junction bases unmatched: 7. This CDR3 has 14 residues. Germline V CDR1 and CDR2: MNHEY, SVGEGT. CDR3 in amino acids: CASSRSGSGETQYF. In DNA form, the CDR3 reads TGTGCCAGCAGTCGCAGCGGGAGCGGGGAGACCCAGTACTTC.